These 30 T cell receptor beta chains share one sample of origin, sequenced in a study of B cell selection in AIRE deficiency. Conventional CD4 T cells were sorted as CD4+CD127+ cells. Here immunoSEQ multiplex PCR was the method, and the copy in TCRdb shows in-frame clones only, minus some. Here the sample spans about 20,000 clones, approximately 97% being singletons. The sequenced sample consisted of conventional CD4+ T cells sorted from PBMCs. These receptors were obtained from a human donor with AIRE deficiency.

V usage is TRBV11-2 and J usage is TRBJ1-1; 8 bases line up with TRBD1. Germline V gene sequence: CDR1 SGHAT, CDR2 FQNNGV. The CDR3 consists of 16 residues. After removal of 5 bases from V and 1 base from J, the junction contained 9 bases not matched to a gene. CDR3 coding DNA: TGTGCCAGCAGCGATCTGACAGGGGATGCGAACACTGAAGCTTTCTTT. It is translated as CASSDLTGDANTEAFF.

V gene TRBV19 combines with J gene TRBJ2-5; D is perhaps TRBD1 or TRBD2 (6 bases each). Germline lookup yields CDR1 LNHDA and CDR2 SQIVND (reference sequence). This CDR3 is 15 amino acids long. Trimming took off 4 bases at V and 5 bases at J, with 17 bases between the two ends. This CDR3 is CASSNRRGRGETQYF. The CDR3 DNA sequence: TGTGCCAGTAGTAACCGACGGGGGCGGGGTGAGACCCAGTACTTC.

This chain joins TRBV14 and TRBJ1-1; no clear D. CDR1 and CDR2 from the germline V gene are SGHDN and FVKESK. This CDR3 has 13 residues. The V end lost 4 bases, the J end lost 0 bases, and 6 bases lay between the germline ends. The CDR3 region is CASSPSLNTEAFF. CDR3 bases: TGTGCCAGCAGCCCAAGCTTGAACACTGAAGCTTTCTTT.

V usage is TRBV5-8 and J usage is TRBJ2-1, with D perhaps TRBD1 (6 bases). Between the trimmed V and J ends, which lost 2 bases and 1 base, there was a span of 19 bases. CDR1 SGHTS and CDR2 YDEGEE come from the germline V gene. There are 18 residues in the CDR3. The DNA for the CDR3 is TGTGCCAGCAGCTTTATGCCACAGGGTTTTTGGTCCTACAATGAGCAGTTCTTC. This translates into CASSFMPQGFWSYNEQFF.

V gene TRBV10-3 combines with J gene TRBJ2-2; TRBD2 matches at 8 bases. Germline loops: CDR1 ENHRY, CDR2 SYGVKD. The CDR3 runs 13 residues. V lost 11 bases to trimming and J lost 3 bases; unmatched junction nucleotides: 5. The DNA of the CDR3 is TGTGCCGCGCGGGGGGCGGACACCGGGGAGCTGTTTTTT. Protein: CAARGADTGELFF.

CDR3 residues: CASSEATGGYYEQYF. Here the CDR3 DNA reads TGTGCCAGCAGTGAAGCGACAGGGGGGTACTACGAGCAGTACTTC. The J gene is TRBJ2-7, the V gene TRBV2, with 9 bases lining up with TRBD1. Germline V gene data show CDR1 as SNHLY and CDR2 as FYNNEI. This CDR3 has 15 residues. Trimming at V came to 0 bases and at J to 3 bases, leaving 3 bases not matched to a gene.

The chain employs TRBV27 and TRBJ2-1; D is perhaps TRBD1 (5 bases). The ends were cut back, 6 bases at V and 12 bases at J, with 15 bases in the middle. The germline V gene encodes CDR1 MNHEY and CDR2 SMNVEV (reference sequence). This CDR3 is built from 12 residues. The CDR3 DNA reads TGTGCCAGCAGCTCCGACAGTCTGGGGCAGTTCTTC. This encodes CASSSDSLGQFF.

The rearrangement links TRBV5-1 to TRBJ2-3; TRBD1 agrees at 10 bases. The junction had 4 bases not matched to a gene; V was cut back by 3 bases and J by 3 bases. The germline CDR1 and CDR2 sequences are SGHRS and YFSETQ. CDR3 length: 15 residues. The CDR3 nucleotides are TGCGCCAGCAGCTCGTGGACAGGGGGGACAGATACGCAGTATTTT. This codes for CASSSWTGGTDTQYF.

The V gene is TRBV6-6, the J gene TRBJ1-4; the D is unclear. The V gene lost 3 bases and the J gene lost 6 bases, with 17 bases spanning the gap. The CDR3 covers 16 residues. Germline V gene sequence: CDR1 MNHNY, CDR2 SVGAGI (reference sequence). This chain's CDR3 is CASSYTLAGVYEKLFF. As DNA, the CDR3 is TGTGCCAGCAGTTATACTCTGGCAGGAGTGTATGAAAAACTGTTTTTT.

The chain uses TRBV15 and TRBJ2-7, with 11 bases fitting TRBD2. J lost 1 base, V lost 3 bases, and 2 bases had no gene match. Germline V gene data show CDR1 as LNHNV and CDR2 as YYDKDF (reference sequence). CDR3 length: 15 residues. The CDR3 sequence is CATSRGLADSYEQYF. The DNA for the CDR3 is TGTGCCACCAGCAGGGGACTAGCGGATTCCTACGAGCAGTACTTC.

J is TRBJ1-4 and V is TRBV27, with D perhaps matching TRBD1 (5 bases). Trimming pared 1 base from V and 8 bases from J, leaving 20 bases between. The length of the CDR3 is 17 residues. Germline CDR1 and CDR2: MNHEY and SMNVEV (reference sequence). As DNA, the CDR3 is TGTGCCAGCAGTTTATTCGGCGTGGGCAGGGTAGGAGAAAAACTGTTTTTT. Its protein is CASSLFGVGRVGEKLFF.

The chain has TRBV6-1 and TRBJ2-7, with unresolved D. V lost 1 base to trimming and J lost 3 bases, with 10 bases between them. Germline CDR1 is MNHNS and CDR2 is SASEGT. This CDR3 has 14 amino acids. The DNA of the CDR3 is TGTGCCAGCAGTGAAGGGCACCGGGTCTACGAGCAGTACTTC. Translation gives CASSEGHRVYEQYF.

Written as DNA, the CDR3 is TGTGCCAGCAGCCCCCGGGGTAGGAAACTGTTTTTT. Amino acid sequence: CASSPRGRKLFF. The rearrangement uses TRBV6-5 and TRBJ1-4; D ambiguous. The CDR3 totals 12 residues. V shed 6 bases and J shed 11 bases, with 13 bases lying between them. From germline, CDR1 is MNHEY and CDR2 SVGAGI.

This chain uses TRBV18 with TRBJ2-7, with D unresolved. Germline CDR1 is KGHSH and CDR2 is LQKENI. The CDR3 sequence is 13 residues long. The V end was cut by 4 bases, the J end by 3 bases, with 10 bases between. CDR3 DNA: TGTGCCAGCTCACAGAACCAGAACTACGAGCAGTACTTC. Protein product: CASSQNQNYEQYF.

This chain joins TRBV28 and TRBJ1-4, with 9 positions matching TRBD1. This CDR3 spans 15 amino acids. The V segment lost 6 bases and the J segment 8 bases; nucleotides outside the gene matches: 10. CDR1 is MDHEN, CDR2 SYDVKM, per germline. CDR3 loop: CASRYPQGANEKLFF. The CDR3 DNA follows: TGTGCCAGCAGGTACCCACAGGGGGCGAACGAAAAACTGTTTTTT.

The table lists this clone with a count of one. V usage is TRBV9 and J usage is TRBJ2-4, with 8 bases lining up with TRBD1. The CDR3 has 16 residues. Trimming cost V 4 bases and J 5 bases; bases outside gene matches: 11. Germline V gene lookup returns CDR1 SGDLS and CDR2 YYNGEE. The CDR3 DNA reads as TGTGCCAGCAGCAGAGCTGGACAGGGATCTCAAAACATTCAGTACTTC. This translates into CASSRAGQGSQNIQYF.

The J gene is TRBJ2-2, the V gene TRBV7-2; no clear D. CDR1 and CDR2 from the germline V gene are SGHTA and FQGNSA. The CDR3 is 14 amino acids. V gave up 2 bases and J gave up 5 bases, with 9 bases separating them. The CDR3 bases are TGTGCCAGCAGCTTATCATCACAGACCGGGGAGCTGTTTTTT. The encoded protein is CASSLSSQTGELFF.

The chain joins TRBV29-1 to TRBJ1-4; 8 bases fit TRBD1. This CDR3 region has 12 residues. The junction had 6 bases not matched to a gene; V was cut back by 7 bases and J by 8 bases. Germline V gene data show CDR1 as SQVTM and CDR2 as ANQGSEA. The CDR3 is CSGGRQGEKLFF. CDR3 DNA sequence: TGCAGCGGTGGTCGACAGGGGGAAAAACTGTTTTTT.

V usage is TRBV6-5 and J usage is TRBJ2-3, with 8 bases that match TRBD2. The CDR3 is made up of 16 amino acids. With 0 bases clipped from V and 5 bases from J, the junction kept 7 bases outside the gene matches. Germline CDR1 reads MNHEY; CDR2 reads SVGAGI. CDR3 bases: TGTGCCAGCAGTTACTCAACGGGACTAGGTGGAGATACGCAGTATTTT. Translation gives CASSYSTGLGGDTQYF.

A note on this clone: The junction differs from germline at one of its ends, possibly a read error. V and J are TRBV7-7 and TRBJ2-5; D may be TRBD2 (6 bases). In germline, CDR1 is SSHAT, CDR2 FNYEAQ (reference sequence). CDR3 length: 14 residues. The CDR3 DNA reads as TGTGCTAGCAGCTTCGGGGGAGGAAGAGAGACCCAGTACTTC. It yields the protein CASSFGGGRETQYF.

V gene TRBV9 combines with J gene TRBJ2-5; unclear D gene. The CDR3 runs to 16 residues. The V gene lost 0 bases and the J gene lost 2 bases, with 14 bases spanning the gap. The germline CDR1 and CDR2 sequences are SGDLS and YYNGEE. CDR3 nucleotide sequence: TGTGCCAGCAGCGTAGCTTGGTCTGCTGATCAAGAGACCCAGTACTTC. It encodes CASSVAWSADQETQYF.

The rearrangement uses TRBV5-4 and TRBJ2-7; D might be TRBD1 (5 bases). V was pared by 2 bases and J by 3 bases, with 9 bases between. CDR3 length equals 13 residues. From germline, CDR1 is SGHNT and CDR2 YYREEE (reference sequence). DNA for the CDR3: TGTGCCAGCAGCTTCGGACACAACTACGAGCAGTACTTC. It codes for CASSFGHNYEQYF.

The chain links TRBV5-8 to TRBJ2-7; TRBD1 aligns across 10 bases. With 6 bases clipped from V and 6 bases from J, the junction kept 12 bases outside the gene matches. CDR3 length equals 15 residues. CDR1 is SGHTS and CDR2 is YDEGEE in the germline V gene. The CDR3 sequence is CASIRRDRGPSEQYF. The CDR3 DNA follows: TGTGCCAGCATTCGCCGGGACAGGGGACCGTCCGAGCAGTACTTC.

J is TRBJ2-1 and V is TRBV19; 7 bases agree with TRBD1. CDR1 and CDR2 from the germline V gene are LNHDA and SQIVND (reference sequence). V lost 4 bases, J lost 5 bases, and 5 bases stayed unmatched. CDR3 length: 14 amino acids. CDR3 coding DNA: TGTGCCAGTAGTAGAGACAGGGTAGACAATGAGCAGTTCTTC. It encodes CASSRDRVDNEQFF.

The rearrangement uses TRBV7-9 and TRBJ1-3; D call uncertain. This CDR3 is 12 amino acids long. The germline V and J ends were trimmed by 1 base and 7 bases, with 5 bases remaining between them. Germline CDR1 and CDR2: SEHNR and FQNEAQ (reference sequence). CDR3 amino acids: CASSLDRNTIYF. CDR3 DNA: TGTGCCAGCAGCTTAGACCGGAACACCATATATTTT.

This chain connects TRBV6-5 to TRBJ1-2, with TRBD1 identical over 7 bases. CDR1 MNHEY and CDR2 SVGAGI come from the germline V gene. J gave up 6 bases and V 5 bases, and 6 bases lay outside the gene matches. The CDR3 extends over 13 amino acids. The CDR3 loop is CASSPRTGHGYTF. The CDR3 DNA is TGTGCCAGCAGTCCCCGGACAGGCCATGGCTACACCTTC.

The chain couples TRBV6-5 to TRBJ2-3, with 8 bases that match TRBD2. V dropped 6 bases and J dropped 0; count of bases not matched to a gene: 2. The germline V gene encodes CDR1 MNHEY and CDR2 SVGAGI. The length of the CDR3 is 14 residues. This CDR3 is CASSVAGSTDTQYF. Here the CDR3 DNA reads TGTGCCAGCAGCGTAGCGGGGAGCACAGATACGCAGTATTTT.

The chain combines TRBV6-1 with TRBJ2-5; maybe TRBD1 (6 bases). The germline V gene has CDR1 MNHNS and CDR2 SASEGT. Trimming removed 1 base from V and 4 bases from J, with 13 bases in between. CDR3 size: 15 residues. For the CDR3, the DNA is TGTGCCAGCAGTGAAGTAGGGGGACGGGGAGAGACCCAGTACTTC. It specifies CASSEVGGRGETQYF.

V usage is TRBV19 and J usage is TRBJ2-1, with 10 bases matching TRBD2. The CDR3 has 16 residues. The germline CDR1 and CDR2 sequences are LNHDA and SQIVND (reference sequence). Trimming cost V 6 bases and J 0 bases; bases outside gene matches: 5. The CDR3 DNA reads TGTGCCAGTAGCCGACTAGCGGGCAGCTCCTACAATGAGCAGTTCTTC. Its protein product is CASSRLAGSSYNEQFF.

Worth noting for this clone: Germline is not matched at one junction end, which may reflect a read error. The chain employs TRBV5-3 and TRBJ2-5; D unresolved. TRBV5-3 is noted as an ORF with a role that remains uncertain. The CDR3 sequence is 12 residues long. Here the CDR3 DNA reads TGTGCCAGCAGCTTGGGACAAGAGACCCAGTACTTC. Translated: CASSLGQETQYF.